The clone carrying this TCR beta chain was seen many times. This specimen comes from a study of T cells after yellow fever vaccination. MiXCR, run by TCRdb on the 5' RACE reads, gives a single entry per CDR3 protein. The sample consists of 550,000 to 750,000 distinct CDR3 sequences, roughly 13% of them appearing once. The germline gives CDR1 SGHDT, CDR2 YYEEEE. Trimming removed 6 bases at V and 5 bases at J, with 18 bases between. The CDR3 extends over 14 amino acids. This clonotype was sampled from a man aged 30-40 years who received the YFV17D yellow fever vaccine. This chain links TRBV5-6 with TRBJ2-7; TRBD1 might be the D (5 bases). The material was PBMCs, obtained on the day of the yellow fever booster vaccination. The CDR3 region is CASNILQGYNEQYF. In DNA, the CDR3 is TGTGCCAGCAACATCCTCCAGGGTTACAACGAGCAGTACTTC.